This passage covers 15 T cell receptor beta chains from one sample sequenced in a study of cytomegalovirus exposure and HLA in healthy donors. It was with 60 Vbeta and 13 Jbeta primers that the PCR ran. The table came from immunoSEQ multiplex PCR; TCRdb's copy has only in-frame clones and leaves some out. The table records 110,000 to 150,000 clones, roughly 80% of them present only once. Sequenced input: PBMCs. The receptor set was obtained from a boy between 2 and 15 years old in good health and CMV-seronegative.

The chain employs TRBV9 and TRBJ1-1, with 8 bases matching TRBD1. Germline trimming cut 6 bases from V and 8 bases from J; bases unmatched to any gene: 12. Germline CDR1 and CDR2: SGDLS and YYNGEE. There are 14 residues in the CDR3. The CDR3 bases are TGTGCCAGCACGACGGACAGGGAGTCATCGGAAGCTTTCTTT. It codes for CASTTDRESSEAFF.

The V and J genes are TRBV13 and TRBJ2-3, with a possible D match to TRBD1 (6 bases). The germline V gene has CDR1 PRHDT and CDR2 FYEKMQ (reference sequence). The V end lost 3 bases, the J end lost 6 bases, and 25 bases lay between the germline ends. The CDR3 sequence is 18 residues long. The CDR3, as DNA: TGTGCCAGCAGCTTCGTCGTGTCGGTCAGGGGTTCCATGGATACGCAGTATTTT. The encoded protein is CASSFVVSVRGSMDTQYF.

The rearrangement links TRBV2 to TRBJ1-4; no firm D call. V was cut by 2 bases and J by 0 bases, with 10 bases left in between. This CDR3 spans 16 amino acids. Germline CDR1 reads SNHLY; CDR2 reads FYNNEI. The CDR3 loop is CASSERGSPTNEKLFF. The DNA of the CDR3 is TGTGCCAGCAGTGAACGGGGTTCTCCAACTAATGAAAAACTGTTTTTT.

The V and J genes are TRBV6-1 and TRBJ2-3; D remains ambiguous. Trimming removed 3 bases at V and 2 bases at J, with 15 bases between. The CDR3 loop spans 16 amino acids. Germline V CDR1 and CDR2: MNHNS, SASEGT. The CDR3 nucleotides are TGTGCCAGCAGTGAGCCTTGGTGGCGGATCACAGATACGCAGTATTTT. As protein: CASSEPWWRITDTQYF.

This clone was recorded only once. V gene TRBV5-1 combines with J gene TRBJ1-3; maybe TRBD1 (6 bases). This CDR3 has 15 residues. Per germline, CDR1 SGHRS and CDR2 YFSETQ. V lost 0 bases to trimming and J lost 2 bases, with 9 bases between them. This CDR3 reads CASSLAGVPGNTIYF. In DNA form, the CDR3 reads TGCGCCAGCAGCTTGGCAGGGGTTCCTGGAAACACCATATATTTT.

This chain links TRBV29-1 with TRBJ2-1; perhaps TRBD2 as D (6 bases). The CDR3 is 15 residues long. V dropped 3 bases and J dropped 0 bases, with 12 bases sitting between them. Germline V CDR1 and CDR2: SQVTM, ANQGSEA. The CDR3 reads CSVDIPGDSYNEQFF. The CDR3 DNA sequence: TGCAGCGTTGATATCCCGGGGGACTCCTACAATGAGCAGTTCTTC.

The chain combines TRBV4-2 with TRBJ1-6; D unresolved. This CDR3 is built from 15 residues. Germline lookup yields CDR1 LGHNA and CDR2 YNFKEQ. V was clipped by 7 bases and J by 0 bases, with 10 bases between them. CDR3 region: CASKTPSSYNSPLHF. The CDR3 coding sequence is TGTGCCAGCAAGACCCCTAGCTCCTATAATTCACCCCTCCACTTT.

The chain employs TRBV18 and TRBJ2-7, with D tentatively TRBD1 (6 bases). The CDR3 runs to 16 residues. V shed 3 bases and J shed 2 bases, with 17 bases lying between them. The germline V gene encodes CDR1 KGHSH and CDR2 LQKENI. The CDR3 sequence is CASSPLTGTITYEQYF. The CDR3 bases are TGTGCCAGCTCACCGCTAACCGGGACAATTACCTACGAGCAGTACTTC.

The gene calls are TRBV9 and TRBJ1-1; a possible D gene is TRBD1 (5 bases). Germline V lookup: CDR1 SGDLS, CDR2 YYNGEE. Trimming removed 0 bases from V and 0 bases from J, with 15 bases in between. The CDR3 extends over 17 amino acids. CDR3 residues: CASSVGGGRLLNTEAFF. In DNA, the CDR3 is TGTGCCAGCAGCGTAGGTGGGGGGAGACTATTGAACACTGAAGCTTTCTTT.

V and J are TRBV19 and TRBJ1-1; tentative D call: TRBD1 (6 bases). Trimming stripped 4 bases from V and 4 bases from J, with 10 bases between. CDR1 LNHDA and CDR2 SQIVND come from the germline V gene (reference sequence). This CDR3 has 13 residues. The CDR3 DNA follows: TGTGCCAGTAGTACAGACAGGTGCACTGAAGCTTTCTTT. It encodes CASSTDRCTEAFF.

This sequence joins TRBV9 and TRBJ1-2; D unclear. The CDR3 totals 20 residues. Germline V gene data show CDR1 as SGDLS and CDR2 as YYNGEE. Trimming pared 0 bases from V and 7 bases from J, leaving 31 bases between. This chain's CDR3 is CASSVAEPRAGESLSVGYTF. CDR3 nucleotide sequence: TGTGCCAGCAGCGTAGCCGAACCGAGGGCTGGAGAAAGCCTGTCTGTTGGCTACACCTTC.

The chain recombines TRBV4-2 with TRBJ2-3, with D possibly matching TRBD2 (5 bases). The CDR3 loop spans 15 amino acids. Germline CDR1 and CDR2: LGHNA and YNFKEQ. V was clipped by 8 bases and J by 0 bases, with 15 bases between them. CDR3 loop: CASLRESSSTDTQYF. CDR3 coding DNA: TGTGCCAGCCTCCGGGAATCCTCTAGCACAGATACGCAGTATTTT.

This chain uses TRBV13 with TRBJ1-5, with D perhaps matching TRBD1 (6 bases). This CDR3 is built from 18 residues. The germline V gene has CDR1 PRHDT and CDR2 FYEKMQ (reference sequence). V was clipped by 3 bases and J by 2 bases, with 20 bases between them. The CDR3 is CASSLGMIQGPGNQPQHF. CDR3 nucleotides: TGTGCCAGCAGCTTGGGGATGATACAGGGCCCAGGCAATCAGCCCCAGCATTTT.

The chain recombines TRBV19 with TRBJ2-5, with D maybe TRBD1 (6 bases). Germline V gives CDR1 LNHDA, CDR2 SQIVND (reference sequence). The CDR3 consists of 13 residues. V gave up 5 bases and J gave up 3 bases, with 10 bases separating them. The CDR3 DNA is TGTGCCAGTAGTCAAGGGGGAGAAGAGACCCAGTACTTC. This translates into CASSQGGEETQYF.

The J gene is TRBJ2-7, the V gene TRBV11-3, with TRBD2 as a possible D gene (6 bases). Germline V gives CDR1 SGHNT, CDR2 YENEEA. The CDR3 length is 15 residues. With 4 bases removed from V and 3 bases from J, the gap between germline ends came to 16 bases. The CDR3 nucleotides read TGTGCCAGCAGCTGGGGTTTGGAGGGGCTCTACGAGCAGTACTTC. Its translation: CASSWGLEGLYEQYF.